The 14 T cell receptor beta chains below all came from one sample that was sequenced in a study of spatial heterogeneity in lung cancer (dated 2019 in TCRdb). On the study overall, not on this receptor specifically: A correlation was observed between the number of expanded intratumoral alpha and beta TCRs and the tumor nonsynonymous mutation count.

The library was produced with 5' RACE. Sequencer: NextSeq 500. The public sequencing data were trimmed at Q25 with fastp and processed into clonotypes with MiXCR by TCRdb, which kept only in-frame beta chains. CDR3 protein duplicates are merged, each entry listing the most common genes and DNA. In all, the sample holds some 10,000 distinct CDR3 sequences, and just over 14% of those were seen once. The ten largest make up about 14% of the sample. For these TCRs, the target antigens are not known. The time point label, read with the paper, signifies: sample taken at primary tumor resection. Sequencing was performed on lung tumor tissue, taken at surgery. Receptors originate from a male donor with early-stage non-small cell lung cancer.

J is TRBJ1-1 and V is TRBV23-1; 9 positions match TRBD1. TRBV23-1 is placed among ORFs of uncertain function. The CDR3 runs 17 residues. V lost 0 bases, J lost 5 bases, and 10 bases stayed unmatched. The CDR3 DNA follows: TGCGCCAGCAGTCAATCGGAACCGGACAGGGGAGGGACTGAAGCTTTCTTT. Amino acids: CASSQSEPDRGGTEAFF.

This clonotype came up a few times. The rearrangement links TRBV27 to TRBJ1-2; TRBD1 matches at 8 bases. Germline lookup yields CDR1 MNHEY and CDR2 SMNVEV (reference sequence). The CDR3 sequence is 13 residues long. Losses at the gene ends were 5 bases for V and 7 bases for J; bases not matched to a gene: 6. The CDR3 DNA sequence: TGTGCCAGCAGTCCCGGACAGGGCTCTGGCTACACCTTC. Its translation: CASSPGQGSGYTF.

The gene calls are TRBV2 and TRBJ2-5; 8 positions match TRBD1. J was trimmed by 2 bases and V by 6 bases; bases with no gene match: 5. The length of the CDR3 is 14 residues. The germline CDR1 and CDR2 sequences are SNHLY and FYNNEI. The CDR3 region has the DNA TGTGCCAGCAGGGACAGGGCAGGGCAAGAGACCCAGTACTTC. Encoded protein: CASRDRAGQETQYF. The variable domain in full, with the rest retrieved from reference TRBV2 and TRBJ2-5, is EPEVTQTPSHQVTQMGQEVILRCVPISNHLYFYWYRQILGQKVEFLVSFYNNEISEKSEIFDDQFSVERPDGSNFTLKIRSTKLEDSAMYFCASRDRAGQETQYFGPGTRLLVL.

Relative to its sample, this clonotype is medium-sized. V usage is TRBV20-1 and J usage is TRBJ1-5, with unresolved D. Germline-derived CDR1 and CDR2 are DFQATT and SNEGSKA (reference sequence). Trimming left V 8 bases short and J 0 bases short, with 14 bases between. The CDR3 is 14 amino acids. The CDR3 reads CSLVQDYSNQPQHF. DNA for the CDR3: TGCAGTCTAGTCCAGGACTATAGCAATCAGCCCCAGCATTTT.

This clonotype rates as medium-sized (0.01 to 0.1%). V gene TRBV7-2 combines with J gene TRBJ2-3; D remains ambiguous. Trimming removed 2 bases from V and 3 bases from J, with 3 bases in between. Germline CDR1 SGHTA, CDR2 FQGNSA. The CDR3 spans 12 residues. CDR3 residues: CASSLITDTQYF. CDR3 nucleotide sequence: TGTGCCAGCAGCTTAATTACAGATACGCAGTATTTT.

In its sample, this clonotype is medium-sized. CDR3 in DNA: TGTGCCAGCAGCCAAGCGGAGCGGGAGTATGAGACCCAGTACTTC. Amino acid sequence: CASSQAEREYETQYF. This chain connects TRBV3-1 to TRBJ2-5; 8 bases align to TRBD2. V lost 1 base, J lost 5 bases, and 6 bases stayed unmatched. From germline, CDR1 is LGHDT and CDR2 YNNKEL (reference sequence). The CDR3 runs 15 residues.

The genes are TRBV20-1 and TRBJ2-2, with D perhaps matching TRBD2 (5 bases). Trimming took 2 bases from V and 1 from J, leaving 8 bases between them. This CDR3 comprises 14 residues. CDR1 and CDR2 (germline): DFQATT, SNEGSKA (reference sequence). The CDR3 nucleotides read TGCAGTGCTAGATATAGCGTGAACACCGGGGAGCTGTTTTTT. Translating it yields CSARYSVNTGELFF.

This chain uses TRBV5-4 with TRBJ2-2; D not resolved. Trimming took off 9 bases at V and 6 bases at J, with 21 bases between the two ends. The germline gives CDR1 SGHNT, CDR2 YYREEE (reference sequence). CDR3 length equals 15 residues. Written as DNA, the CDR3 is TGTGCCACCTTCACAAAGGGTAATAGGGCCGGGGAGCTGTTTTTT. Amino acids: CATFTKGNRAGELFF.

This clonotype was counted at least ten times. The rearrangement links TRBV12-5 to TRBJ1-1; D is perhaps TRBD1 (6 bases). V was cut by 4 bases and J by 1 base, with 16 bases left in between. The CDR3 has 16 amino acids. Germline CDR1 is LGHNT and CDR2 is FRNRAP. CDR3 protein: CASGSARDIGNTEAFF. CDR3 coding DNA: TGTGCTAGTGGTTCAGCCCGGGACATCGGGAACACTGAAGCTTTCTTT.

This clonotype was found many times. This sequence joins TRBV6-5 and TRBJ2-3; D gene unclear. Germline CDR1 MNHEY, CDR2 SVGAGI. Trimming shortened V by 0 bases and J by 0 bases, and 7 bases separated the two germline ends. This CDR3 is built from 15 residues. The CDR3 DNA reads as TGTGCCAGCAGTTACTCGTTGGCCAGCACAGATACGCAGTATTTT. Translating gives CASSYSLASTDTQYF.

This clonotype was seen many times. This chain connects TRBV27 to TRBJ2-5; no clear D gene. Germline CDR1 MNHEY, CDR2 SMNVEV (reference sequence). The CDR3 spans 11 residues. V was pared by 5 bases and J by 0 bases, with 1 base between. Here the CDR3 DNA reads TGTGCCAGCAGTCACCAAGAGACCCAGTACTTC. Protein sequence: CASSHQETQYF.

The V call is TRBV7-2, the J call TRBJ2-3; tentative D call: TRBD1 (5 bases). The ends were cut back, 2 bases at V and 0 bases at J, with 6 bases in the middle. Per germline, CDR1 SGHTA and CDR2 FQGNSA. The CDR3 has 14 amino acids. CDR3 loop: CASSLRQSTDTQYF. The CDR3 DNA reads as TGTGCCAGCAGCTTAAGACAGAGCACAGATACGCAGTATTTT.

In its sample, this clonotype was seen many times. V and J are TRBV5-6 and TRBJ1-5, with 8 bases matching TRBD1. Trimming cost V 0 bases and J 6 bases; bases outside gene matches: 2. The CDR3 has 14 amino acids. Germline CDR1 reads SGHDT; CDR2 reads YYEEEE. CDR3 bases: TGTGCCAGCAGCTTGGGCAGGGGGCGTCAGCCCCAGCATTTT. Protein: CASSLGRGRQPQHF.

This clonotype was seen at least ten times. The chain joins TRBV2 to TRBJ2-7; D is undetermined. The CDR3 length is 12 residues. Trimming took 2 bases from V and 0 from J, leaving 2 bases between them. Germline lookup yields CDR1 SNHLY and CDR2 FYNNEI. The CDR3 here is CASSETSYEQYF. The DNA of the CDR3 is TGTGCCAGCAGTGAAACCTCCTACGAGCAGTACTTC. Using reference TRBV2 and TRBJ2-7 for the parts outside the CDR3, the full variable domain is EPEVTQTPSHQVTQMGQEVILRCVPISNHLYFYWYRQILGQKVEFLVSFYNNEISEKSEIFDDQFSVERPDGSNFTLKIRSTKLEDSAMYFCASSETSYEQYFGPGTRLTVT.